One sample yielded the 13 T cell receptor beta chains listed below, sequenced in a study of beta chain features in type 1 diabetes. Investigators reverse transcribed all isolated RNA, so they sequenced expressed TCRB transcripts. Only in-frame clones appear in the TCRdb table, and some are missing; sequencing was by immunoSEQ multiplex PCR. The sample contains over 350,000 clones, over 13% of which appear only once. What was sequenced was naive CD4+ T cells from blood. The receptors here all came from a woman in her late teens or twenties in good health.

V usage is TRBV28 and J usage is TRBJ2-5, with 7 positions matching TRBD1. This CDR3 region has 14 residues. The germline V gene encodes CDR1 MDHEN and CDR2 SYDVKM. The ends lost 8 bases at V and 5 bases at J; junction bases unmatched: 11. The CDR3 spells CASALGGQLETQYF. As DNA, the CDR3 is TGTGCCAGCGCTTTAGGGGGACAGCTGGAGACCCAGTACTTC.

In its sample, this clone was seen a few times. The V and J genes are TRBV5-1 and TRBJ2-3; 7 bases agree with TRBD2. This CDR3 spans 15 amino acids. The V segment lost 6 bases and the J segment 1 base; nucleotides outside the gene matches: 8. Germline CDR1 is SGHRS and CDR2 is YFSETQ. The CDR3 loop is CASTPSGDGTDTQYF. CDR3 DNA: TGCGCCAGCACCCCTAGCGGAGACGGCACAGATACGCAGTATTTT.

The chain links TRBV15 to TRBJ2-7; 9 bases map to TRBD1. Germline values: CDR1 LNHNV, CDR2 YYDKDF (reference sequence). The CDR3 is 16 residues long. V lost 3 bases to trimming and J lost 5 bases; unmatched junction nucleotides: 11. As DNA, the CDR3 is TGTGCCACCAGCAGTCCGGGACAGGGAAGTAGCGACGAGCAGTACTTC. Translated: CATSSPGQGSSDEQYF.

V usage is TRBV6-5 and J usage is TRBJ1-1; TRBD1 might be the D (5 bases). The CDR3 covers 15 residues. Germline V gene sequence: CDR1 MNHEY, CDR2 SVGAGI. Trimming cost V 0 bases and J 3 bases, with 11 bases left between them. CDR3 residues: CASSYSVGVDTEAFF. The CDR3 coding sequence is TGTGCCAGCAGTTACTCGGTAGGGGTTGACACTGAAGCTTTCTTT.

The V and J genes are TRBV29-1 and TRBJ2-2; 13 bases map to TRBD2. Germline values: CDR1 SQVTM, CDR2 ANQGSEA. The CDR3 spans 19 residues. The trim removed 1 base at V and 5 bases at J, leaving 13 bases unmatched. The CDR3 loop is CSVEVLGTSGTSFTGELFF. The CDR3 DNA sequence: TGCAGCGTTGAAGTACTGGGGACTAGCGGGACGAGCTTTACCGGGGAGCTGTTTTTT.

Concerning this clone itself: The sample has other DNA sequences that encode this CDR3 too. The chain links TRBV27 to TRBJ2-7; 10 bases match TRBD1. The ends lost 5 bases at V and 4 bases at J; junction bases unmatched: 5. The CDR3 sequence is 14 residues long. Germline assignment: CDR1 MNHEY and CDR2 SMNVEV (reference sequence). The DNA for the CDR3 is TGTGCCAGCAGTCCCCGACAGGGGGCTTACGAGCAGTACTTC. Its translation is CASSPRQGAYEQYF.

A few counts support this clone. The chain combines TRBV30 with TRBJ2-6; D is possibly TRBD1 (5 bases). Deletions cut 6 bases from V and 10 bases from J, with 13 bases between. Germline CDR1 is GTSNPN and CDR2 is SVGIG (reference sequence). CDR3 length equals 12 residues. CDR3 residues: CACLTGTNVLTF. CDR3 nucleotides: TGTGCCTGTCTTACAGGCACAAACGTCCTGACTTTC.

The chain joins TRBV5-1 to TRBJ2-5, with 10 bases fitting TRBD2. With V trimmed by 4 bases and J by 4 bases, 13 bases remained unmatched. CDR1 and CDR2 (germline): SGHRS, YFSETQ. The CDR3 extends over 17 amino acids. Written as DNA, the CDR3 is TGCGCCAGCAGCCCACTCTTAGCGGGAGGTGCGGGAGAGACCCAGTACTTC. Amino acids: CASSPLLAGGAGETQYF.

This rearrangement joins TRBV27 to TRBJ2-5; D may be TRBD1 (6 bases). The CDR3 loop spans 14 amino acids. Per germline, CDR1 MNHEY and CDR2 SMNVEV (reference sequence). V was cut by 7 bases and J by 2 bases, with 14 bases left in between. In DNA, the CDR3 is TGTGCCAGCACCCTCAGGGGAGCTCAAGAGACCCAGTACTTC. This codes for CASTLRGAQETQYF.

In this sample, this clone turned up a few times. The CDR3 DNA sequence: TGCGCCAGCACCGGGGCCCCAGGGGGCATGGCCGAGCAGTACTTC. Its translation is CASTGAPGGMAEQYF. This rearrangement joins TRBV5-1 to TRBJ2-7; 8 nucleotides line up with TRBD1. J lost 6 bases, V lost 6 bases, and 14 bases had no gene match. Looked up from germline, CDR1 is SGHRS and CDR2 is YFSETQ. The CDR3 extends over 15 amino acids.

This clone was found a few times. The chain employs TRBV30 and TRBJ1-5; possibly TRBD1 for D (6 bases). The CDR3 length is 13 residues. V lost 0 bases and J lost 12, with 15 bases in between. Germline V CDR1 and CDR2: GTSNPN, SVGIG (reference sequence). The CDR3 region is CAWSVTGKASQHF. In DNA form, the CDR3 reads TGTGCCTGGAGTGTAACAGGGAAAGCAAGCCAGCATTTT.

This chain's CDR3 is CASTVSGTDTQYF. The CDR3 DNA follows: TGCGCCAGCACCGTTAGCGGCACAGATACGCAGTATTTT. V gene TRBV5-1 combines with J gene TRBJ2-3, with D possibly being TRBD2 (5 bases). CDR3 length: 13 residues. Germline V lookup: CDR1 SGHRS, CDR2 YFSETQ. Trimming stripped 6 bases from V and 1 base from J, with 9 bases between.

The chain employs TRBV7-9 and TRBJ1-5; D is undetermined. With 1 base removed from V and 7 bases from J, the gap between germline ends came to 5 bases. The germline V gene encodes CDR1 SEHNR and CDR2 FQNEAQ (reference sequence). This CDR3 is built from 12 residues. The CDR3 loop reads CASSLGEQPQHF. CDR3 sequence (DNA): TGTGCCAGCAGCTTAGGCGAGCAGCCCCAGCATTTT.